Presented here are 11 T cell receptor beta chains from one specimen sequenced in a study of OX40 agonist ivuxolimab in advanced cancers. TCRdb's table, derived via immunoSEQ multiplex PCR, lists solely in-frame clones and lacks some. This table has roughly 53,000 clones, 70% to 90% appearing once. The sample consisted of CD4+ or CD8+ T cells sorted from blood, taken in a trial of the OX40 agonist ivuxolimab. These receptors all stem from an adult with an advanced solid tumor such as melanoma, head and neck, liver or kidney cancer.

The rearrangement joins TRBV27 to TRBJ2-7; D is uncertain. The CDR3 is made up of 13 amino acids. V was cut by 5 bases and J by 3 bases, with 11 bases left in between. CDR1 is MNHEY, CDR2 SMNVEV, per germline (reference sequence). The CDR3, as DNA: TGTGCCAGCAGTACGGGCAGTCTCTACGAGCAGTACTTC. This encodes CASSTGSLYEQYF.

The chain joins TRBV11-1 to TRBJ1-4; D gene uncertain. There are 14 residues in the CDR3. The ends were cut back, 5 bases at V and 5 bases at J, with 12 bases in the middle. The germline V gene encodes CDR1 SGHAT and CDR2 FQDESV (reference sequence). The CDR3 here is CASSLEGRNEKLFF. The CDR3 DNA follows: TGTGCCAGCAGCCTCGAAGGGAGGAATGAAAAACTGTTTTTT.

The chain joins TRBV5-1 to TRBJ1-3; D unclear. Germline CDR1 SGHRS, CDR2 YFSETQ. V lost 4 bases and J lost 0, with 11 bases in between. There are 15 residues in the CDR3. As DNA, the CDR3 is TGCGCCAGCAGCCTCACACCGAGCTCTGGAAACACCATATATTTT. As protein: CASSLTPSSGNTIYF.

The chain has TRBV5-1 and TRBJ2-3; TRBD2 matches 8 bases. The junction had 15 bases not matched to a gene; V was cut back by 3 bases and J by 6 bases. Germline CDR1 reads SGHRS; CDR2 reads YFSETQ. The CDR3 contains 17 residues. This CDR3 is CASSSSSGPMGADTQYF. The DNA for the CDR3 is TGCGCCAGCAGCTCCTCTAGCGGGCCTATGGGGGCGGATACGCAGTATTTT. The variable domain in full, completed from reference TRBV5-1 and TRBJ2-3, reads KAGVTQTPRYLIKTRGQQVTLSCSPISGHRSVSWYQQTPGQGLQFLFEYFSETQRNKGNFPGRFSGRQFSNSRSEMNVSTLELGDSALYLCASSSSSGPMGADTQYFGPGTRLTVL.

This clone was seen a single time. This sequence joins TRBV7-2 and TRBJ2-1, with a weak D call TRBD1 (5 bases). The V gene's germline CDR1 is SGHTA and CDR2 FQGNSA. V was cut by 2 bases and J by 3 bases, with 8 bases left in between. The CDR3 length is 14 residues. CDR3 coding DNA: TGTGCCAGCAGCTTACAGGGTGACTACAATGAGCAGTTCTTC. It codes for CASSLQGDYNEQFF.

This clone was seen a handful of times. This CDR3 is CASSRRQGNSEQYF. The CDR3 DNA is TGTGCCAGCAGCCGCCGACAGGGGAACTCCGAGCAGTACTTC. The V and J genes are TRBV13 and TRBJ2-7; 8 bases are a match to TRBD1. The CDR3 contains 14 residues. Germline lookup yields CDR1 PRHDT and CDR2 FYEKMQ (reference sequence). V was clipped by 5 bases and J by 6 bases; unmatched bases: 9.

The chain recombines TRBV18 with TRBJ1-4; D is possibly TRBD1 (5 bases). The CDR3 loop spans 14 amino acids. The V gene's germline CDR1 is KGHSH and CDR2 LQKENI. Trimming left V 0 bases short and J 12 bases short, with 14 bases between. CDR3 loop: CASSPPPGQGQLFF. The CDR3 DNA is TGTGCCAGCTCACCACCCCCTGGGCAGGGCCAACTGTTTTTT.

V is TRBV10-3 and J is TRBJ1-4; no clear D. Trimming removed 3 bases from V and 16 bases from J, with 15 bases in between. The length of the CDR3 is 12 residues. CDR1 is ENHRY, CDR2 SYGVKD, per germline. The chain's CDR3 is CAISDGVTEQFF. CDR3 sequence (DNA): TGTGCCATCAGTGATGGTGTCACAGAGCAGTTTTTT.

The genes are TRBV5-4 and TRBJ2-2; 8 bases are shared with TRBD1. This CDR3 contains 16 residues. V lost 4 bases to trimming and J lost 4 bases; unmatched junction nucleotides: 9. Looked up from germline, CDR1 is SGHNT and CDR2 is YYREEE (reference sequence). The CDR3 protein is CASSPPRQGSTGELFF. CDR3 coding DNA: TGTGCCAGCAGCCCTCCCAGACAGGGGAGCACCGGGGAGCTGTTTTTT.

This clone appeared a few times. CDR3 in amino acids: CASSIVGSGRSIAYEQYF. The DNA for the CDR3 is TGTGCCAGTAGTATAGTTGGTAGCGGGAGAAGTATCGCGTACGAGCAGTACTTC. The chain carries TRBV19 and TRBJ2-7, with 9 bases lining up with TRBD2. V shed 1 base and J 4 bases; nucleotides not matched to a gene: 14. The CDR3 contains 18 residues. Germline values: CDR1 LNHDA, CDR2 SQIVND (reference sequence).

The gene calls are TRBV18 and TRBJ2-7; TRBD1 aligns across 8 bases. V shed 3 bases and J 4 bases; nucleotides not matched to a gene: 8. The CDR3 spans 15 residues. Germline CDR1 is KGHSH and CDR2 is LQKENI. This CDR3 is CASSPPQGARYEQYF. In DNA form, the CDR3 reads TGTGCCAGCTCACCCCCCCAGGGGGCGAGATACGAGCAGTACTTC.